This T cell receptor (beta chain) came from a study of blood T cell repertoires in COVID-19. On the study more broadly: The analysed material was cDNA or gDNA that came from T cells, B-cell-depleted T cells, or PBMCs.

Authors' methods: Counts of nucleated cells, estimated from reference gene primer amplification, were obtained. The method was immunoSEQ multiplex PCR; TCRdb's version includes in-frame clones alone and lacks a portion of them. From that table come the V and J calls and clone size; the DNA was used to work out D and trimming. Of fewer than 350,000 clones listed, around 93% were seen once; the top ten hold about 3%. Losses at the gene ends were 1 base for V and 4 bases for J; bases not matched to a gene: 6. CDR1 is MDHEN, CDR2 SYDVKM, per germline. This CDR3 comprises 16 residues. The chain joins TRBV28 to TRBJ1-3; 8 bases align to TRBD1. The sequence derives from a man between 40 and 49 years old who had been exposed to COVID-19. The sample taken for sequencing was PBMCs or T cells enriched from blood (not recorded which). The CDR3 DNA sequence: TGTGCCAGCAGTTTATTCAGGGGGCGCGAAGGAAACACCATATATTTT. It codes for CASSLFRGREGNTIYF.